A single sample gave rise to the 17 T cell receptor beta chains below, sequenced in a study of T cells expressing NK-cell markers. TCRdb re-called the 5' RACE reads; every CDR3 protein appears as one record, without DNA. The sample table includes about 550,000 distinct CDR3 sequences. Material: blood T cells: a sorted CD56 or NKG2C T cell subset, CD4+ or CD8+ T cells, or bulk PBMC T cells (not recorded which). These receptors came from a man between 18 and 29 years old in good health.

The chain is built from TRBV7-7 and TRBJ2-1; TCRdb names TRBD1, which stays unverified in the absence of DNA. CDR3 length equals 16 residues. Germline V gene sequence: CDR1 SSHAT, CDR2 FNYEAQ (reference sequence). This CDR3 is CASSLGAQGTYNEQFF.

This chain links TRBV20-1 with TRBJ1-5; TCRdb indicates TRBD1, and absent DNA this call remains unverified. The CDR3 covers 15 residues. Per germline, CDR1 DFQATT and CDR2 SNEGSKA (reference sequence). The CDR3 protein is CSARDAPRSSQPQHF.

The chain recombines TRBV4-1 with TRBJ2-2; TCRdb picks TRBD1, but there is no DNA to check that call. The CDR3 covers 18 residues. Germline CDR1 and CDR2: MGHRA and YSYEKL. The CDR3 loop is CASSPTGQGSSGTGELFF.

The chain combines TRBV11-3 with TRBJ2-1; TCRdb reports TRBD2, a call that lacks DNA to check it against. The germline V gene encodes CDR1 SGHNT and CDR2 YENEEA. There are 16 residues in the CDR3. Here the CDR3 reads CASRPDALPTNNEQFF.

This chain connects TRBV6-2 or TRBV6-3 to TRBJ2-3; TCRdb designates TRBD2, a call that cannot be tested without DNA. CDR1 and CDR2 from the germline V gene are MNHEY and SVGEGT. The CDR3 sequence is 15 residues long. The chain's CDR3 is CASSYGERVTDTQYF.

The chain has TRBV6-1 and TRBJ2-3; the TCRdb call, TRBD2, lacks DNA for checking. The CDR3 sequence is 14 residues long. Germline lookup yields CDR1 MNHNS and CDR2 SASEGT. The CDR3 sequence is CASSEKAGADTQYF.

The chain couples TRBV7-2 to TRBJ2-7; TCRdb designates TRBD1, a call that cannot be tested without DNA. CDR3 length: 14 residues. Germline V gives CDR1 SGHTA, CDR2 FQGNSA. The CDR3: CASSLSGVDPEQYF.

The rearrangement uses TRBV15 and TRBJ2-3; the D call of TRBD1 rests on TCRdb alone, since no DNA is present to check it. The germline CDR1 and CDR2 sequences are LNHNV and YYDKDF (reference sequence). The CDR3 is made up of 16 amino acids. The CDR3 region is CATSPRSGIATDTQYF. The full variable domain, its missing parts supplied by reference TRBV15 and TRBJ2-3, is DAMVIQNPRYQVTQFGKPVTLSCSQTLNHNVMYWYQQKSSQAPKLLFHYYDKDFNNEADTPDNFQSRRPNTSFCFLDIRSPGLGDTAMYLCATSPRSGIATDTQYFGPGTRLTVL.

The chain is built from TRBV20-1 and TRBJ2-3; the D call from TCRdb, TRBD2, cannot be confirmed without DNA. The CDR3 has 15 amino acids. The germline gives CDR1 DFQATT, CDR2 SNEGSKA (reference sequence). The CDR3 protein is CSAREASGRTDTQYF.

This chain's CDR3 is CASTRQTSYNEQFF. This chain uses TRBV2 with TRBJ2-1. Germline CDR1 reads SNHLY; CDR2 reads FYNNEI. This CDR3 region has 14 residues.

The gene calls are TRBV6-9 and TRBJ2-7; TCRdb selects TRBD1, and the lack of DNA leaves this call unchecked. The CDR3 spans 11 residues. Per the germline V gene, CDR1 is MNHGY and CDR2 is SVAAGI. CDR3 sequence reads: CAAWGSDEQYF.

This rearrangement joins TRBV5-6 to TRBJ2-5; without DNA, the TCRdb call of TRBD1 cannot be checked. Germline V gene sequence: CDR1 SGHDT, CDR2 YYEEEE. This CDR3 is 14 amino acids long. The CDR3 protein is CASSFTGVGETQYF.

V and J are TRBV7-2 and TRBJ2-4; checking the TCRdb D call of TRBD1 is not possible without DNA. Germline CDR1 reads SGHTA; CDR2 reads FQGNSA. The CDR3 is made up of 17 amino acids. The CDR3 reads CASTTQGIGPAKNIQYF.

The CDR3 reads CASSPTGGRPTPADTQYF. This chain uses TRBV27 with TRBJ2-3; as DNA is missing, the TRBD1 call by TCRdb cannot be tested. This CDR3 spans 18 amino acids. Germline loops: CDR1 MNHEY, CDR2 SMNVEV (reference sequence).

This rearrangement joins TRBV10-3 to TRBJ2-2. The germline gives CDR1 ENHRY, CDR2 SYGVKD. The CDR3 spans 17 residues. CDR3 residues: CAISEKFLADLAGELFF.

This sequence joins TRBV20-1 and TRBJ2-4. Per germline, CDR1 DFQATT and CDR2 SNEGSKA (reference sequence). The CDR3 consists of 13 residues. This CDR3 is CSASESIGNIQYF.

The chain joins TRBV7-2 to TRBJ1-4; TCRdb names TRBD1, which stays unverified in the absence of DNA. The germline gives CDR1 SGHTA, CDR2 FQGNSA. This CDR3 region has 14 residues. CDR3: CASSFTGVKEKLFF.